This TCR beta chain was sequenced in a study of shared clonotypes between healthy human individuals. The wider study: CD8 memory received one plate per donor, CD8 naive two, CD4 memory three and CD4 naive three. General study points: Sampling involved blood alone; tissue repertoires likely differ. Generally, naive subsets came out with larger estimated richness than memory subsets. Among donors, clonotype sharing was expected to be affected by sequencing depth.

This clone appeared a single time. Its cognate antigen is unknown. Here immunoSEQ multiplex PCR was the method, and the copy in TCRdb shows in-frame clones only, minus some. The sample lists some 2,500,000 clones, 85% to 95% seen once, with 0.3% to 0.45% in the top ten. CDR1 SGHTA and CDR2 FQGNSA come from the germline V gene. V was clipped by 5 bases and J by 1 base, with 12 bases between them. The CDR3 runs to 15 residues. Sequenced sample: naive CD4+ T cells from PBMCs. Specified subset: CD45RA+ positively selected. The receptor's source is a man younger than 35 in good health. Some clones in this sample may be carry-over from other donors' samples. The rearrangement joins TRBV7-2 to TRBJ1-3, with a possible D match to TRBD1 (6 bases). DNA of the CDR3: TGTGCCAGCAGCCCCCGGCAGGGGTCTGGAAACACCATATATTTT. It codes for CASSPRQGSGNTIYF.